This TCR beta chain is drawn from a study of blood T cell repertoires in COVID-19. Study overall: Samples came from the United States, Italy and Spain, spanning acute and convalescent COVID-19. PBMCs, B-cell-depleted T cells, or T cells provided the cDNA or gDNA that made up the material.

Per the original methods: Counts of nucleated cells, estimated from reference gene primer amplification, were obtained. TCRdb keeps only in-frame clones here, not all; method: immunoSEQ multiplex PCR. For V, J and clone size, that table is used; D and trimming come from the DNA. The sample holds about 190,000 clones, around 87% seen once. Trimming cost V 5 bases and J 0 bases, with 11 bases left between them. The CDR3 runs to 16 residues. Germline V gene data show CDR1 as SEHNR and CDR2 as FQNEAQ (reference sequence). Sequenced material: peripheral blood. The sequence derives from a man aged 50-59 years with acute or convalescent COVID-19. The chain carries TRBV7-9 and TRBJ1-6; no clear D gene. The DNA of the CDR3 is TGTGCCAGCAGCCGTGACCGGAGCTCCTATAATTCACCCCTCCACTTT. This translates into CASSRDRSSYNSPLHF.